Presented here are 21 T cell receptor beta chains from one specimen sequenced in a study of Graves' ophthalmopathy and Graves' hyperthyroidism. Amplifying from RNA transcripts, the study obtained TCR beta CDR3 regions. The first round was an RT-PCR with HTBI primers, and the second round was a multiplex PCR. One entry per CDR3 protein, called by TCRdb with MiXCR from the multiplex PCR reads. Of 360,000 or so distinct CDR3 sequences listed, approximately 16% were seen once; the top ten hold roughly 1.5%. Input material: peripheral blood. The receptors were gathered from a woman between 18 and 29 years old with Graves' ophthalmopathy.

This clonotype was recorded many times. V usage is TRBV27 and J usage is TRBJ1-6; 7 positions agree with TRBD1. The V gene's germline CDR1 is MNHEY and CDR2 SMNVEV (reference sequence). The V segment lost 6 bases and the J segment 10 bases; nucleotides outside the gene matches: 3. The CDR3 has 12 residues. The CDR3 loop reads CASSRGGSPLHF. CDR3 bases: TGTGCCAGCAGCCGAGGGGGCTCACCCCTCCACTTT.

The chain recombines TRBV11-2 with TRBJ2-7; 12 nucleotides agree with TRBD2. Germline V gene sequence: CDR1 SGHAT, CDR2 FQNNGV. Trimming removed 5 bases from V and 0 bases from J; junction bases left unmatched: 11. This CDR3 contains 18 residues. CDR3 coding DNA: TGTGCCAGCAGCCCGGAGATTCTAGCGGGAGGGAGCTCCTACGAGCAGTACTTC. It encodes CASSPEILAGGSSYEQYF.

This clonotype was detected ten times or more. The rearrangement joins TRBV29-1 to TRBJ1-1; D unclear. V lost 4 bases and J 5 bases, leaving 14 bases between the germline ends. The CDR3 runs 13 residues. The germline V gene has CDR1 SQVTM and CDR2 ANQGSEA. The CDR3 nucleotides read TGCAGCGTTGGTTTTACGGGGTCGACTGAAGCTTTCTTT. Its protein product is CSVGFTGSTEAFF.

The chain employs TRBV28 and TRBJ1-1, with 9 bases aligning to TRBD1. The V and J ends lost 5 bases and 9 bases, in that order; junction bases with no gene match: 19. The CDR3 is 17 residues long. CDR1 MDHEN and CDR2 SYDVKM come from the germline V gene. The CDR3 nucleotides read TGTGCCAGCAGTCCCACGGGGGGGGGACAGGGCCTGATGAAAGCTTTCTTT. This sequence encodes CASSPTGGGQGLMKAFF. Together with reference TRBV28 and TRBJ1-1, the CDR3 gives the full variable domain: DVKVTQSSRYLVKRTGEKVFLECVQDMDHENMFWYRQDPGLGLRLIYFSYDVKMKEKGDIPEGYSVSREKKERFSLILESASTNQTSMYLCASSPTGGGQGLMKAFFGQGTRLTVV.

The V and J genes are TRBV28 and TRBJ2-7; the match to TRBD2 covers 10 bases. The CDR3 is 15 amino acids. CDR1 and CDR2 (germline): MDHEN, SYDVKM. The V gene end was trimmed by 6 bases and the J gene end by 3 bases; junction bases not matched to a gene: 8. CDR3: CASSRPSGRDYEQYF. The CDR3 nucleotides read TGTGCCAGCAGCCGACCTAGCGGGAGAGACTACGAGCAGTACTTC.

This clonotype was recorded many times. V is TRBV4-1 and J is TRBJ1-1; TRBD1 matches at 8 bases. V shed 6 bases and J 3 bases; nucleotides not matched to a gene: 6. The germline CDR1 and CDR2 sequences are MGHRA and YSYEKL. CDR3 length equals 14 residues. DNA of the CDR3: TGCGCCAGCAGTCAGGGGGCGCAGGACACTGAAGCTTTCTTT. Its translation is CASSQGAQDTEAFF.

This clonotype was recorded at least ten times. A much larger clone is a single base away; this may be a read error. The rearrangement uses TRBV28 and TRBJ1-3; perhaps TRBD1 as D (5 bases). V gave up 5 bases and J gave up 0 bases, with 11 bases separating them. Germline CDR1 MDHEN, CDR2 SYDVKM. CDR3 length: 15 amino acids. CDR3 DNA sequence: TGTGCCAGCAGTGGGACGAAAGACTCTGGAAACACCATATATTTT. It translates to CASSGTKDSGNTIYF.

This clonotype was seen ten or more times. The genes are TRBV24-1 and TRBJ2-5, with 12 bases matching TRBD1. Germline V lookup: CDR1 KGHDR, CDR2 SFDVKD. This CDR3 comprises 16 residues. V lost 1 base and J lost 3; bases outside the gene matches: 2. The CDR3 DNA is TGTGCCACCAGTGATTTCGGGACAGGGGGCGAAGAGACCCAGTACTTC. This sequence encodes CATSDFGTGGEETQYF.

The chain employs TRBV9 and TRBJ2-5; perhaps TRBD1 as D (8 bases). Trimming removed 3 bases from V and 5 bases from J, with 20 bases in between. This CDR3 region has 16 residues. CDR1 is SGDLS and CDR2 is YYNGEE in the germline V gene. CDR3 protein: CASSANRGRASETQYF. CDR3 sequence (DNA): TGTGCCAGCAGCGCGAACAGGGGGAGGGCAAGCGAGACCCAGTACTTC.

The chain combines TRBV6-2 or TRBV6-3 with TRBJ2-7; weak D call: TRBD2 (5 bases). V was shortened by 6 bases and J by 2 bases, with 17 bases between the two germline ends. The CDR3 runs to 15 residues. Germline lookup yields CDR1 MNHEY and CDR2 SVGEGT. In DNA, the CDR3 is TGTGCCAGCAGCCCCAATCGCGGACTTCCCTACGAGCAGTACTTC. It specifies CASSPNRGLPYEQYF.

This clonotype was seen many times. The chain recombines TRBV5-1 with TRBJ1-1; TRBD1 is a possible D gene (6 bases). The CDR3 is 17 residues long. Germline V CDR1 and CDR2: SGHRS, YFSETQ. V lost 2 bases, J lost 0 bases, and 17 bases lay in between. CDR3: CASSFDPRDRLNTEAFF. DNA for the CDR3: TGCGCCAGCAGCTTCGACCCAAGAGACAGGTTGAACACTGAAGCTTTCTTT.

The chain carries TRBV5-6 and TRBJ1-2; TRBD1 aligns across 8 bases. The CDR3 is 16 amino acids. The junction had 11 bases not matched to a gene; V was cut back by 1 base and J by 6 bases. From germline, CDR1 is SGHDT and CDR2 YYEEEE. The CDR3 spells CASSLSWTGTLHGYTF. CDR3 DNA: TGTGCCAGCAGCTTGTCCTGGACAGGGACCCTGCATGGCTACACCTTC.

About this clonotype: With a much larger clone just one base away, this may be a read error. V and J are TRBV10-3 and TRBJ1-5; 8 nucleotides align to TRBD1. The J segment lost 5 bases and the V segment lost 3 bases, leaving 6 bases of the junction unmatched. Per germline, CDR1 ENHRY and CDR2 SYGVKD. The CDR3 loop spans 15 amino acids. The CDR3: CAISDWTGTDQPQHF. CDR3 nucleotides: TGTGCCATCAGTGATTGGACAGGGACTGATCAGCCCCAGCATTTT.

This clonotype was counted many times. The chain has TRBV7-2 and TRBJ2-7; D gene unclear. The germline V and J ends were trimmed by 4 bases and 3 bases, with 10 bases remaining between them. This CDR3 has 13 amino acids. Germline V CDR1 and CDR2: SGHTA, FQGNSA. CDR3 in amino acids: CASSYGEYYEQYF. The CDR3 region has the DNA TGTGCCAGCAGCTATGGAGAATACTACGAGCAGTACTTC.

This clonotype occurred many times. The CDR3: CASSTLPGTGEFAGELFF. Here the CDR3 DNA reads TGTGCCAGCAGCACACTCCCCGGGACAGGGGAGTTTGCCGGGGAGCTGTTTTTT. J is TRBJ2-2 and V is TRBV9, with TRBD1 matching 10 bases. The CDR3 is 18 residues long. Losses at the gene ends were 4 bases for V and 6 bases for J; bases not matched to a gene: 15. Germline values: CDR1 SGDLS, CDR2 YYNGEE.

In this sample, this clonotype turned up many times. The rearrangement uses TRBV4-2 and TRBJ2-7; no clear D gene. V lost 0 bases and J lost 6, with 3 bases in between. Germline V gene lookup returns CDR1 LGHNA and CDR2 YNFKEQ. CDR3 size: 11 residues. In nucleotides, the CDR3 is TGTGCCAGCAGCCAAGAATCCGAGCAGTACTTC. It yields the protein CASSQESEQYF.

The table lists this clonotype with many counts. V is TRBV12-3 or TRBV12-4 and J is TRBJ1-5; 9 bases map to TRBD1. There are 17 residues in the CDR3. The ends lost 2 bases at V and 4 bases at J; junction bases unmatched: 9. CDR3 bases: TGTGCCAGCAGTTTAAACTCCGGGACAGGGACTAATCAGCCCCAGCATTTT. Amino acids: CASSLNSGTGTNQPQHF.

The chain joins TRBV6-5 to TRBJ1-1, with D hard to call. V lost 0 bases to trimming and J lost 1 base, with 12 bases between them. The CDR3 is made up of 16 amino acids. Germline V CDR1 and CDR2: MNHEY, SVGAGI. CDR3 in amino acids: CASSYSGSVWNTEAFF. As DNA, the CDR3 is TGTGCCAGCAGTTACTCCGGCAGTGTATGGAACACTGAAGCTTTCTTT.

This clonotype was detected many times. In DNA form, the CDR3 reads TGTGCCAGCCGTCAGGGGGGGACTAACTATGGCTACACCTTC. Protein sequence: CASRQGGTNYGYTF. This sequence joins TRBV6-2 or TRBV6-3 and TRBJ1-2; TRBD1 matches 7 bases. Germline lookup yields CDR1 MNHEY and CDR2 SVGEGT. V lost 8 bases, J lost 0 bases, and 6 bases stayed unmatched. The CDR3 totals 14 residues.

The sample holds many counts of this clonotype. The CDR3 DNA follows: TGTGCCAGCAGTAACGACCGGAGACAATACGAGCAGTACTTC. This sequence encodes CASSNDRRQYEQYF. The chain recombines TRBV6-4 with TRBJ2-7; no clear D gene. The CDR3 has 14 amino acids. The V gene's germline CDR1 is MRHNA and CDR2 SNTAGT. V was pared by 5 bases and J by 4 bases, with 15 bases between.

About this clonotype: A much larger clone lies a single base off, so this may be a read error. The genes are TRBV18 and TRBJ1-1; possible D gene TRBD1, 5 bases. CDR3 size: 14 residues. Germline loops: CDR1 KGHSH, CDR2 LQKENI. DNA for the CDR3: TGTGCCAACTCACCACCCCGCAGGGCCATTGAAGCTTTCTTT. Translation gives CANSPPRRAIEAFF.